This T cell receptor beta chain was retrieved from a study of Ad26.COV2.S vaccination and SARS-CoV-2 variants. Across the whole study: The study gave Ad26.COV2.S intramuscularly, once or twice 56 days apart.

The CDR3 has 13 residues. CDR1 is SGDLS, CDR2 YYNGEE, per germline. V was pared by 7 bases and J by 1 base, with 11 bases between. Turning to this clone: The antigen remains unidentified.

Study-level findings and limits: Vaccine and placebo recipients had similar non-spike TCR breadth. Possible underestimation of total T cell responses by the TCR breadth and depth analyses was noted.

Treatment here: 15 to 20 received Ad26.COV2.S at low or high dose, single or two shots; about 5 received placebo; per-sample allocation not given. Sampling was performed 63 days after the first vaccine or placebo injection. It was an adult aged 18-55 years in Boston who was the donor. The method was immunoSEQ multiplex PCR; TCRdb's version includes in-frame clones alone and lacks a portion of them. The sample holds roughly 420,000 clones, approximately 90% seen once. Material: peripheral blood, obtained in a trial of Ad26.COV2.S vaccine versus placebo. The chain employs TRBV9 and TRBJ1-1; D is ambiguous. This TCR was recovered from a person aged 18-60 years who received the Ad26.COV2.S COVID-19 vaccine or a placebo. CDR3 in amino acids: CASGGLTNTEAFF. The CDR3 DNA reads TGTGCCAGCGGAGGGTTGACGAACACTGAAGCTTTCTTT.